This is a list of T cell receptor beta chains from one sample in a study of T-cell reconstitution after alpha-beta-depleted transplantation in children. One entry per CDR3 protein, called by TCRdb with MiXCR from the PCR reads. Altogether 200,000 to 250,000 distinct CDR3 sequences are present, 12% being singletons, with the ten largest covering around 2.8%. The sample here was PBMCs from the stem cell graft donor, taken from the stem cell graft. The receptors derive from a human donor who donated a stem cell graft to a child with acute lymphoblastic leukemia. CDR3s include the opening cysteine and the closing phenylalanine or tryptophan. The order of the fields is J gene, clone size, D gene, V gene, CDR3 protein, CDR3 DNA. D genes are given only for firm matches. Clone size appears in some rows only: once, few, many, or a class for an expanded clone.

>TRBJ2-3|few|TRBD2|TRBV10-3
CAISGGLAGYTDTQYF
TGTGCCATCAGTGGGGGACTAGCGGGATACACAGATACGCAGTATTTT
>TRBJ2-1|many|-|TRBV15
CATSRDWGNEQFF
TGTGCCACCAGCAGAGATTGGGGGAATGAGCAGTTCTTC
>TRBJ1-4|many|TRBD1|TRBV7-9
CASSLDQGVAGKLFF
TGTGCCAGCAGCTTAGATCAGGGGGTCGCCGGGAAACTGTTTTTT
>TRBJ1-2|many|-|TRBV7-9
CASSRGPSYGYTF
TGTGCCAGCAGCCGGGGTCCAAGCTATGGCTACACCTTC
>TRBJ1-2|many|-|TRBV18
CASSPGGGVDYGYTF
TGTGCCAGCTCACCAGGTGGAGGGGTGGACTATGGCTACACCTTC
>TRBJ2-1|many|TRBD1|TRBV4-3
CASSQGPGGFGIYEKQFF
TGCGCCAGCAGCCAAGGCCCAGGGGGCTTTGGTATCTATGAAAAGCAGTTCTTC
>TRBJ2-1|-|TRBD2|TRBV6-1
CAVRPIPRGDNNEQFF
TGTGCCGTTCGCCCGATCCCCCGGGGGGATAACAATGAGCAGTTCTTC
>TRBJ1-1|many|-|TRBV5-1
CASSLDSWSKGWGPTEAFF
TGCGCCAGCAGCTTGGATTCGTGGTCGAAAGGTTGGGGCCCCACTGAAGCTTTCTTT
>TRBJ2-7|many|TRBD1|TRBV5-1
CASSRGTGGMYLRYEQYF
TGCGCCAGCAGCCGAGGGACAGGGGGCATGTACTTGAGGTACGAGCAGTACTTC
>TRBJ1-2|many|-|TRBV12-3/TRBV12-4
CASSFDGSYGYTF
TGTGCCAGCAGTTTTGACGGGAGCTATGGCTACACCTTC
>TRBJ1-1|many|-|TRBV7-2
CASSLAPLGVGTEAFF
TGTGCCAGCAGCTTAGCCCCGTTGGGGGTTGGGACTGAAGCTTTCTTT
>TRBJ2-6|many|TRBD1|TRBV6-1
CASSDRTGTGANVLTF
TGTGCCAGCAGTGACAGGACAGGGACTGGGGCCAACGTCCTGACTTTC
>TRBJ2-6|many|-|TRBV6-1
CASSEGGSGANVLTF
TGTGCCAGCAGTGAAGGTGGCTCTGGGGCCAACGTCCTGACTTTC
>TRBJ1-4|many|-|TRBV12-3/TRBV12-4
CASSLTNEKLFF
TGTGCCAGCAGTTTAACGAATGAAAAACTGTTTTTT
>TRBJ2-7|many|-|TRBV7-9
CASSSVVEQYF
TGTGCCAGCAGCTCGGTTGTTGAGCAGTACTTC
>TRBJ1-5|many|-|TRBV10-2
CASSEGARDHSNQPQHF
TGCGCCAGCAGTGAAGGAGCCAGGGACCATAGCAATCAGCCCCAGCATTTT
>TRBJ1-4|many|-|TRBV28
CASSLENIPGGKLFF
TGTGCCAGCAGTTTAGAAAACATACCTGGCGGAAAACTGTTTTTT
>TRBJ2-3|-|TRBD1|TRBV20-1
CSAFPQGQEFFGQYF
TGCAGTGCTTTCCCCCAGGGACAGGAATTTTTTGGGCAGTATTTT
>TRBJ2-1|many|-|TRBV20-1
CSPSEGHEQFF
TGCAGTCCATCGGAGGGGCATGAGCAGTTCTTC
>TRBJ2-1|many|TRBD2|TRBV18
CASSPLLAGGGEQFF
TGTGCCAGCTCACCACTCCTAGCGGGGGGTGGAGAGCAGTTCTTC
>TRBJ2-7|many|-|TRBV25-1
CASSDYEQYF
TGTGCCAGCAGTGACTACGAGCAGTACTTC
>TRBJ1-5|-|-|TRBV4-2
CASSQEWGGDNQPQHF
TGTGCCAGCAGCCAAGAATGGGGGGGGGACAATCAGCCCCAGCATTTT
>TRBJ2-1|-|-|TRBV10-2
CASGVRNEQFF
TGCGCCAGCGGGGTGAGGAATGAGCAGTTCTTC
>TRBJ2-1|many|TRBD1|TRBV5-1
CASSPGQGDNEQFF
TGCGCCAGCAGCCCGGGACAGGGAGACAATGAGCAGTTCTTC
>TRBJ2-7|many|TRBD2|TRBV28
CASSLAGGLFYEQYF
TGTGCCAGCAGTTTAGCGGGGGGCCTGTTTTACGAGCAGTACTTC
>TRBJ1-1|many|-|TRBV5-8
CASSFPSLGIEAFF
TGTGCCAGCAGCTTCCCGTCACTAGGGATTGAAGCTTTCTTT
>TRBJ2-2|many|-|TRBV28
CASSLLIAGELFF
TGTGCCAGCAGTTTATTAATAGCCGGGGAGCTGTTTTTT
>TRBJ2-7|many|-|TRBV5-1
CASSSGMSSYEQYF
TGCGCCAGCAGCTCAGGGATGAGCTCCTACGAGCAGTACTTC
>TRBJ2-3|many|-|TRBV7-9
CASSPPAGFQGGDTQYF
TGTGCCAGCAGCCCCCCTGCCGGGTTTCAAGGAGGAGATACGCAGTATTTT
>TRBJ2-1|few|-|TRBV6-2/TRBV6-3
CASSFKGGPSYNEQFF
TGTGCCAGCAGCTTCAAGGGGGGGCCGTCCTACAATGAGCAGTTCTTC
>TRBJ1-1|many|-|TRBV6-1
CASILFRNTEAFF
TGTGCCAGCATCCTCTTCAGGAACACTGAAGCTTTCTTT
>TRBJ1-1|many|-|TRBV6-1
CASSTNPENTEAFF
TGTGCCAGCAGCACGAACCCGGAGAACACTGAAGCTTTCTTT
>TRBJ2-3|few|-|TRBV10-3
CAISEPSGRGTDTQYF
TGTGCCATCAGTGAGCCCAGCGGAAGGGGGACAGATACGCAGTATTTT
>TRBJ1-1|few|-|TRBV7-8
CASSSRVWNTEAFF
TGTGCCAGCAGCTCGCGGGTCTGGAACACTGAAGCTTTCTTT
>TRBJ2-1|many|-|TRBV20-1
CSARDLRLPDNEQFF
TGCAGTGCTAGAGATCTTCGCCTGCCAGACAATGAGCAGTTCTTC
>TRBJ2-1|many|TRBD1|TRBV7-9
CASSSSTGQGTYNEQFF
TGTGCCAGCAGCTCCTCTACGGGACAGGGGACCTACAATGAGCAGTTCTTC
>TRBJ1-4|many|TRBD1|TRBV10-3
CAISGGTGEGEKLFF
TGTGCCATCAGTGGAGGGACAGGGGAGGGTGAAAAACTGTTTTTT
>TRBJ2-3|once|-|TRBV4-3
CASSQGRDPQYF
TGCGCCAGCAGCCAAGGCCGCGATCCGCAGTATTTT
>TRBJ2-2|-|-|TRBV4-3
CASSQAGGRRTGELFF
TGCGCCAGCAGCCAAGCCGGGGGGCGCCGTACCGGGGAGCTGTTTTTT
>TRBJ2-1|-|-|TRBV5-6
CASSLIRAGHEQFF
TGTGCCAGCAGCTTGATAAGGGCAGGGCACGAGCAGTTCTTC
>TRBJ2-3|few|TRBD1|TRBV10-3
CAIRGDRRNTDTQYF
TGTGCCATCAGAGGGGACAGGAGGAACACAGATACGCAGTATTTT
>TRBJ1-4|few|-|TRBV4-2
CASAPGQGSEKLFF
TGTGCCAGCGCCCCAGGGCAGGGGAGTGAAAAACTGTTTTTT
>TRBJ2-3|many|TRBD2|TRBV6-2/TRBV6-3
CASSYAGAGDTQYF
TGTGCCAGCAGTTACGCGGGAGCGGGAGATACGCAGTATTTT
>TRBJ1-1|many|-|TRBV12-3/TRBV12-4
CASSSSFGGAEAFF
TGTGCCAGCAGCTCTTCCTTCGGGGGCGCTGAAGCTTTCTTT
>TRBJ2-7|many|-|TRBV10-3
CAISEGRTKQYF
TGTGCCATCAGTGAAGGGCGGACCAAGCAGTACTTC
>TRBJ2-1|many|TRBD1|TRBV7-2
CASRPLRDRTHEQFF
TGTGCCAGCAGGCCTCTCCGGGACAGGACCCATGAGCAGTTCTTC
>TRBJ2-7|many|TRBD1|TRBV19
CASSLGQGWIYEQYF
TGTGCCAGTAGTTTGGGACAGGGATGGATCTACGAGCAGTACTTC
>TRBJ2-1|many|TRBD2|TRBV7-2
CASSPLASGRYYNEQFF
TGTGCCAGCAGCCCCCTGGCCAGCGGGAGATACTACAATGAGCAGTTCTTC
>TRBJ2-7|many|-|TRBV20-1
CSARDQGTSYYEQYF
TGCAGTGCTAGAGATCAGGGCACCTCATACTACGAGCAGTACTTC
>TRBJ2-3|many|TRBD1|TRBV19
CASSNRGNTDTQYF
TGTGCCAGTAGTAACAGGGGGAACACAGATACGCAGTATTTT
>TRBJ2-3|many|-|TRBV10-2
CATRDSGTDTQYF
TGCGCCACCCGGGACTCGGGCACAGATACGCAGTATTTT
>TRBJ2-3|-|-|TRBV4-3
CASSLHTHGGGSDTQYF
TGCGCCAGCAGCCTCCACACCCACGGCGGGGGCTCAGATACGCAGTATTTT
>TRBJ2-1|many|-|TRBV7-9
CASSYWTRNEQFF
TGTGCCAGCAGCTACTGGACAAGGAATGAGCAGTTCTTC
>TRBJ1-3|many|-|TRBV7-9
CASSLGTGRVGNTIYF
TGTGCCAGCAGCTTAGGGACGGGGCGCGTCGGAAACACCATATATTTT
>TRBJ2-2|few|-|TRBV30
CAWSVRRYTGELFF
TGTGCCTGGAGTGTACGTCGGTACACCGGGGAGCTGTTTTTT